This T cell receptor (beta chain) stems from a study of CD8+CD57+ T cells in acquired aplastic anemia. On the study more broadly: Quantities of DNA derived from sorted CD4+ and CD8+ cells averaged 3.2 ug. Study-wide points: Patients did not significantly differ from controls in CD8+ Simpson's diversity. Almost 30 shared CD8+ CDR3s appeared highly expressed within patients' immunodominant clones.

All sequencing subjects had displayed CD8+CD57+ cell expansion on flow cytometry. In all patients, the disease was severe acquired aplastic anemia. Genomic DNA served as template for TCR beta VDJ and CDR3 profiling. MiXCR, run by TCRdb on the reads, gives a single entry per CDR3 protein. The profile shows about 180,000 distinct CDR3 sequences, around 63% of them singletons. Germline CDR1 DFQATT, CDR2 SNEGSKA (reference sequence). This CDR3 contains 12 residues. J gave up 9 bases and V 6 bases, and 9 bases lay outside the gene matches. Note on this clonotype: Its antigen is unidentified.

The specimen was sorted CD4+, CD8+, or CD8+CD57+ T cells (not recorded which) from PBMCs. The source of this sequence is a human donor with aplastic anemia. This chain links TRBV20-1 with TRBJ1-2; 8 bases match TRBD1. The CDR3 region is CSASQGVESYTF. The CDR3 coding sequence is TGCAGTGCATCACAGGGGGTTGAAAGCTACACCTTC.